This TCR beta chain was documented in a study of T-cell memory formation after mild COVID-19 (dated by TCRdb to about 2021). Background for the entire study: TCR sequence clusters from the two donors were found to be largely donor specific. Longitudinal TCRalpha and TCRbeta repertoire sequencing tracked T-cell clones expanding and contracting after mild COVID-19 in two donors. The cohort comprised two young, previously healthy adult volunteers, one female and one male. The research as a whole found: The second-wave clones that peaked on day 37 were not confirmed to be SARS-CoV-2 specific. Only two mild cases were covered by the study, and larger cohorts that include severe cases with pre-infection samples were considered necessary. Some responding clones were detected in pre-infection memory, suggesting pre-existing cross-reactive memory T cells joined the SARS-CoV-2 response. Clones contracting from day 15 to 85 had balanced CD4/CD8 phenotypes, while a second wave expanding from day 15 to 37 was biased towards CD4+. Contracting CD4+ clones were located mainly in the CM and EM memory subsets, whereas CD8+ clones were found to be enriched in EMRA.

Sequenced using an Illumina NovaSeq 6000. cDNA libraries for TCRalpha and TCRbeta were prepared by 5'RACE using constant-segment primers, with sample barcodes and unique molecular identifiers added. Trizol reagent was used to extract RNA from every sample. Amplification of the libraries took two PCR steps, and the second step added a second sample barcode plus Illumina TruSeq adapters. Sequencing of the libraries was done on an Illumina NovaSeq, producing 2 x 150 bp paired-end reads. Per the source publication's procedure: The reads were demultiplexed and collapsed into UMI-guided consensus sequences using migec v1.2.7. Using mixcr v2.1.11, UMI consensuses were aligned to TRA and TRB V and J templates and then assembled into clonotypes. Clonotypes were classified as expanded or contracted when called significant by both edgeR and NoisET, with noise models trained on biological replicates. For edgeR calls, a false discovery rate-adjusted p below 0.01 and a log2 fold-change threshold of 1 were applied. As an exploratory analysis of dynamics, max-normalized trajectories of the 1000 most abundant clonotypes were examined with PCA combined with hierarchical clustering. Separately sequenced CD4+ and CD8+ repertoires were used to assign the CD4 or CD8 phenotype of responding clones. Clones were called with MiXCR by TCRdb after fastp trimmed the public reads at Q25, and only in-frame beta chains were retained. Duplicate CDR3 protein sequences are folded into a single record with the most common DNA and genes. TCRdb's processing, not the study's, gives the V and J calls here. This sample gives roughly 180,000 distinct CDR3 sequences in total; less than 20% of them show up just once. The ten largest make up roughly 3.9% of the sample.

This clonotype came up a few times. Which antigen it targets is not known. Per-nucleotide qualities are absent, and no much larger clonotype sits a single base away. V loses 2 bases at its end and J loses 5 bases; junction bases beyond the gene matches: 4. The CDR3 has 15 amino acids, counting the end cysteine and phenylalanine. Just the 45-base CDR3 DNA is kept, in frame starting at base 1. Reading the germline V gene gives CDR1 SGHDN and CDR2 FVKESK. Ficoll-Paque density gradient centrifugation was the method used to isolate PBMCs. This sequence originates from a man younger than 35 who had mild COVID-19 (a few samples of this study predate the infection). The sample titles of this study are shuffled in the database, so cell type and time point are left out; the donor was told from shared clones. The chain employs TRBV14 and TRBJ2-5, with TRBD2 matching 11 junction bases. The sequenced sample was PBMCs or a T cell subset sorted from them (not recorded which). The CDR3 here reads CASSQLLAGVETQYF. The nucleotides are TGTGCCAGCAGCCAACTACTAGCGGGGGTTGAGACCCAGTACTTC.